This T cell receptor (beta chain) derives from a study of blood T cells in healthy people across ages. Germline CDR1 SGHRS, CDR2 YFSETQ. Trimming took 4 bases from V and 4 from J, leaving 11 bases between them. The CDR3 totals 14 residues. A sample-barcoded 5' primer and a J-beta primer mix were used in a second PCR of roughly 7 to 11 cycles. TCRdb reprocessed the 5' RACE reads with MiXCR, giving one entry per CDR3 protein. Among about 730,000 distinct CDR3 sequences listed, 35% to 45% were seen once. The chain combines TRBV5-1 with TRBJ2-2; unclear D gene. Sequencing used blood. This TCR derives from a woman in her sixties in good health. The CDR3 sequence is CASSPLRPTGELFF. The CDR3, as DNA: TGCGCCAGCAGCCCACTTCGACCCACCGGGGAGCTGTTTTTT.